Detailed here is one T cell receptor (beta chain). Antigen unknown. This sample is part of a study of cytomegalovirus exposure and HLA in healthy donors. Study information: An early release of data contained 75 million to 90 million unique TCRs, which came from HLA-typed donors. Study observations and caveats: Being productive about 87% or about 30% of the time was typical of most TCR beta V segments in an earlier analysis. Sequencing depth across donors, presence/absence analyses assumed, was roughly uniform. Certain indistinguishable V segments, among them TRBV6-2 and TRBV6-3, were excluded.

Germline CDR1 reads SGDLS; CDR2 reads YYNGEE. V was clipped by 4 bases and J by 3 bases, with 4 bases between them. The CDR3 is 11 residues long. A multiplex PCR was run with 60 Vbeta primers and 13 Jbeta primers. The method was immunoSEQ multiplex PCR; TCRdb's version includes in-frame clones alone and lacks a portion of them. The table has about 220,000 clones, approximately 83% seen once. Sequencing input: PBMCs. This rearrangement joins TRBV9 to TRBJ1-1; no definite D call. This clonotype was sampled from a boy younger than 10 in good health and CMV-seronegative. CDR3: CASSPDTEAFF. CDR3 DNA: TGTGCCAGCAGCCCCGACACTGAAGCTTTCTTT.